This T cell receptor beta chain was sequenced for a study of blood T cell repertoires in COVID-19. CDR1 is SGHTA, CDR2 FQGNSA, per germline. V gave up 5 bases and J gave up 0 bases; unmatched junction bases: 4. The CDR3 length is 15 residues. Those who participated ranged in age from roughly 18 to 89 years and resided in some 24 US areas. Categorization into cohorts depended on clinical history that participants reported. Here immunoSEQ multiplex PCR was the method, and the copy in TCRdb shows in-frame clones only, minus some. The table has 130,000 to 150,000 clones, around 87% seen once; the top ten hold 4%. The sample holds one count of this clone.

V is TRBV7-2 and J is TRBJ1-1, with 9 bases identical to TRBD1. The TCR was taken from a woman in her thirties or forties who had been exposed to COVID-19. The sequencing sample was made of PBMCs or T cells enriched from blood (not recorded which). The DNA for the CDR3 is TGTGCCAGCAGCGCCAGACAGGGGGTGAACACTGAAGCTTTCTTT. Translation gives CASSARQGVNTEAFF. Drawing the rest from reference TRBV7-2 and TRBJ1-1, the complete variable domain is GAGVSQSPSNKVTEKGKDVELRCDPISGHTALYWYRQSLGQGLEFLIYFQGNSAPDKSGLPSDRFSAERTGGSVSTLTIQRTQQEDSAVYLCASSARQGVNTEAFFGQGTRLTVV.